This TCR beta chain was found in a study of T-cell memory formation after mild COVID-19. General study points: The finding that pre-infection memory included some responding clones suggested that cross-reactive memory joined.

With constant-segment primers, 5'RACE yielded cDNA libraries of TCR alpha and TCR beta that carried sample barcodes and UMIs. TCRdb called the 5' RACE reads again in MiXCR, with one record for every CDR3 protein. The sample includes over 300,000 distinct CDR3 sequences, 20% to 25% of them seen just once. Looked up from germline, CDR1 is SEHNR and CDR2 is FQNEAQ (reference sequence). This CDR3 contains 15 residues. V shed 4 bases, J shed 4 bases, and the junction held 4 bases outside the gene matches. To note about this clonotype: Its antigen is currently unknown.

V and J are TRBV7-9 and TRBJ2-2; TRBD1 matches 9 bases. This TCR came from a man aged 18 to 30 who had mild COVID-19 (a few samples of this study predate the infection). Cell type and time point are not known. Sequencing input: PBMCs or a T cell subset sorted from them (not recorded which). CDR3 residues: CASSSTGGGTGELFF. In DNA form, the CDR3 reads TGTGCCAGCAGCTCCACAGGGGGCGGCACCGGGGAGCTGTTTTTT.